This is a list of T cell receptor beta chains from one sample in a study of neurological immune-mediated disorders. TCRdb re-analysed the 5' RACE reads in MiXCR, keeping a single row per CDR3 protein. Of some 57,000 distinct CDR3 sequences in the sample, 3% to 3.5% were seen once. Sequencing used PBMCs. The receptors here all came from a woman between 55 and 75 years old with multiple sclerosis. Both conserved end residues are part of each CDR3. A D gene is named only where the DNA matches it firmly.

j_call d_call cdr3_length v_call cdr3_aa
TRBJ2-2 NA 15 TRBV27 CASSPIQGGRRELFF
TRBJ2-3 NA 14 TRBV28 CASSLNGYTDTQYF
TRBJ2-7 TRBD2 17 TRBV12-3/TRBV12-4 CASSPNLAGGLGYEQYF
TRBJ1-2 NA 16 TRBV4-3 CASSQGTRQNLYGYTF
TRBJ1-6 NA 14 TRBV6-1 CASSEAPRNSPLHF
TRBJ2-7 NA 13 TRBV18 CASSPGTAGEQYF
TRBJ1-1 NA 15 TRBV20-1 CSARGPTWWNTEAFF
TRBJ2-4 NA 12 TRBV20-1 CSALRGTNIQYF
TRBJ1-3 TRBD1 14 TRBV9 CASTVGTGGNTIYF
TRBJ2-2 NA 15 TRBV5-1 CASSLDTTNTGELFF
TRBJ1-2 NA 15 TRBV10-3 CAISESYSGVDGYTF
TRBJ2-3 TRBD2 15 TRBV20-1 CSAITPGGRTDTQYF
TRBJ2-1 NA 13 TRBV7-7 CASSLLLDNEQFF
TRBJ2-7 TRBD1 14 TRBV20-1 CSASEQGARYEQYF
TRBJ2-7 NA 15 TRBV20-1 CSASPPPRRVGEQYF
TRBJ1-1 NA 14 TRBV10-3 CAISRAGGNTEAFF
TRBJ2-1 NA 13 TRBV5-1 CASSLGQYNEQFF
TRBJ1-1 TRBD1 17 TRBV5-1 CASSPTGLDRENTEAFF
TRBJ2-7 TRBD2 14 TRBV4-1 CASSQGRGSYEQYF
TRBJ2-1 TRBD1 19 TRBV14 CASSRGQGAFLSSYNEQFF
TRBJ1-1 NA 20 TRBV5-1 CASSLSWGPRYRIGNTEAFF
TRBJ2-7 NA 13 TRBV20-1 CSASATYRAEQYF
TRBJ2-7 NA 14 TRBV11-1 CASSLGAGPYEQYF
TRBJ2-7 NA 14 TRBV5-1 CASSFRDRTDEQYF
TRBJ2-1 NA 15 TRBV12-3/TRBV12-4 CASSLGAGLGNEQFF
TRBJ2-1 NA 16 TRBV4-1 CASSQVWTTVVVEQFF
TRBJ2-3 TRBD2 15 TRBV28 CASSLAGGMTDTQYF
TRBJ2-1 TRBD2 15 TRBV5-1 CASSALGTSVYEQFF
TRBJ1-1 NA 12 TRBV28 CDSSRGPDKAFF
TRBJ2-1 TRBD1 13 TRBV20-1 CSCPGQGYNEQFF
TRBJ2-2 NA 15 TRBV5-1 CASSFLTANTGELFF
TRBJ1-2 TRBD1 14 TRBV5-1 CASSTGQGLYGYTF
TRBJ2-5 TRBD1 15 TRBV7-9 CASSPGQGVTETQYF
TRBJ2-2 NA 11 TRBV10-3 CATGATGELFF
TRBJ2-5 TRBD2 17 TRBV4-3 CASSQDSLAGGGETQYF
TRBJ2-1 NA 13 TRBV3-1 CASSRTGGGEQFF
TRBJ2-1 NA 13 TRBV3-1 CASSQYGVREQFF
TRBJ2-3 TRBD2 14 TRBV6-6 CASRALAATDTQYF
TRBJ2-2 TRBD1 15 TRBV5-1 CASSLGQGGTGELFF
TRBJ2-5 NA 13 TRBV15 CATSRDRRETQYF
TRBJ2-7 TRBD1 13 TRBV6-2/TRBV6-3 CALGDRRSYEQYF
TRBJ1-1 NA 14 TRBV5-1 CASSIKVGVLEAFF
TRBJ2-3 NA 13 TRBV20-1 CSAKRTSTDTQYF
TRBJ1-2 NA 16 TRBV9 CASSVGLGRSNYGYTF
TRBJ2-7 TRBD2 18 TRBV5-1 CASSYTPGLAESSYEQYF